This TCR beta chain stems from a study of OX40 agonist ivuxolimab in advanced cancers. Study in general: The drug used for patients, ivuxolimab, was an agonistic anti-OX40 (CD134) antibody. Having had anti-PD-1, anti-PD-L1 or anti-CTLA-4 therapy before was allowed, and 40% to 45% had some.

Here immunoSEQ multiplex PCR was the method, and the copy in TCRdb shows in-frame clones only, minus some. Counted here are 20,000 to 25,000 clones, roughly 89% occurring once; the ten biggest clones make up 20% to 30%. Excluded were patients having autoimmune disease history or systemic immunosuppression. General study points: It was also the case that some nonresponders had low normalized T-cell clonal expansion.

As for this clone: Its specificity is not known.

This clonotype originated in an adult with an advanced solid tumor such as melanoma, head and neck, liver or kidney cancer. The sample here was CD4+ or CD8+ T cells sorted from blood, taken in a trial of the OX40 agonist ivuxolimab.

The CDR3 spells CASSLRDLFFDEQFF. Written as DNA, the CDR3 is TGTGCCAGCAGCCTCCGGGACCTTTTCTTCGATGAGCAGTTCTTC. The chain combines TRBV9 with TRBJ2-1, with D possibly being TRBD1 or TRBD2 (5 bases each). CDR1 is SGDLS and CDR2 is YYNGEE in the germline V gene. The CDR3 loop spans 15 amino acids. Trimming removed 4 bases from V and 8 bases from J, with 19 bases in between.